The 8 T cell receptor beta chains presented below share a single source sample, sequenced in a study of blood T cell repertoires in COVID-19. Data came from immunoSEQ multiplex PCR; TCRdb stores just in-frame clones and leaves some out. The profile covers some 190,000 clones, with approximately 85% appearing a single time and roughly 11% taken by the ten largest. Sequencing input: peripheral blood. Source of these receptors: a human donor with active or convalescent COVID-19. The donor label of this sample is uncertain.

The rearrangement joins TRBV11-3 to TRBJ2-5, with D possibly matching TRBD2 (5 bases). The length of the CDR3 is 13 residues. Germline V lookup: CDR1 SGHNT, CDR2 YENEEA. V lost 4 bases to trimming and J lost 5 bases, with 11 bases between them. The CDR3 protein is CASSSRTSETQYF. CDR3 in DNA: TGTGCCAGCAGCTCGAGGACTTCTGAGACCCAGTACTTC.

The CDR3 DNA reads as TGTGCCAGCAGCTTGGAGACCGGGGAGCTGTTTTTT. Encoded protein: CASSLETGELFF. The chain couples TRBV7-9 to TRBJ2-2; D gene unclear. Trimming took off 3 bases at V and 5 bases at J, with 4 bases between the two ends. Germline CDR1 and CDR2: SEHNR and FQNEAQ (reference sequence). This CDR3 spans 12 amino acids.

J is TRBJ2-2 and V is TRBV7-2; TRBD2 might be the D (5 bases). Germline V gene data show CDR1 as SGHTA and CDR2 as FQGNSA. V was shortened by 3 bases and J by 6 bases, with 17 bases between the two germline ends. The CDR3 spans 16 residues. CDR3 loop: CASSLAASNIAGELFF. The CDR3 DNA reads TGTGCCAGCAGCTTGGCGGCTAGCAATATTGCCGGGGAGCTGTTTTTT.

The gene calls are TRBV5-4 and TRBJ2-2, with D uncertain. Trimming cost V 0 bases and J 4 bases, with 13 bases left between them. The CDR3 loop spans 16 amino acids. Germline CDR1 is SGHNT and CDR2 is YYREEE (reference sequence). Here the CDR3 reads CASSLAQRISTGELFF. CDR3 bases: TGTGCCAGCAGCTTGGCACAAAGAATATCCACCGGGGAGCTGTTTTTT. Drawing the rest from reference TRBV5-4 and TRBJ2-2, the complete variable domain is ETGVTQSPTHLIKTRGQQVTLRCSSQSGHNTVSWYQQALGQGPQFIFQYYREEENGRGNFPPRFSGLQFPNYSSELNVNALELDDSALYLCASSLAQRISTGELFFGEGSRLTVL.

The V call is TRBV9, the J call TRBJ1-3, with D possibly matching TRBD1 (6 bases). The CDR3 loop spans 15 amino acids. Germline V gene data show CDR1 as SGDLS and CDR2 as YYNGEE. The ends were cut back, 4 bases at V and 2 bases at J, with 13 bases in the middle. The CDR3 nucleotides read TGTGCCAGCAGCCCCCGGGCAGGGGCTGGAAACACCATATATTTT. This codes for CASSPRAGAGNTIYF. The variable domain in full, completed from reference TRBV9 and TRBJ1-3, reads DSGVTQTPKHLITATGQRVTLRCSPRSGDLSVYWYQQSLDQGLQFLIQYYNGEERAKGNILERFSAQQFPDLHSELNLSSLELGDSALYFCASSPRAGAGNTIYFGEGSWLTVV.

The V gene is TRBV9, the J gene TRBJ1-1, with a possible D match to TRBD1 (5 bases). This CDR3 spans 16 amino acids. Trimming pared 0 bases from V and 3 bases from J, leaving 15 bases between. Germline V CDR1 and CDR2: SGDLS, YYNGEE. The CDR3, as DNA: TGTGCCAGCAGCGTAGCCCGAAATGGGGGGGACACTGAAGCTTTCTTT. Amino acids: CASSVARNGGDTEAFF.

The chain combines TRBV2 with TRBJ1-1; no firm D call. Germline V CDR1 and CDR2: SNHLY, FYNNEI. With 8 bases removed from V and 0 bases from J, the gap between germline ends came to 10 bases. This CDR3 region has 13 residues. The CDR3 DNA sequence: TGTGCCAGCGGCGAACAGATGAACACTGAAGCTTTCTTT. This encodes CASGEQMNTEAFF.

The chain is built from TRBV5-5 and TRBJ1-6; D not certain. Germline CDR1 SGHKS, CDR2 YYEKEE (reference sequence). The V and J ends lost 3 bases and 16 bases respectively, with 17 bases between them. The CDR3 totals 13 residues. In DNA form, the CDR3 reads TGTGCCAGCAGCTCTAGACTTCTTAACCCTCTCCACTTT. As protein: CASSSRLLNPLHF.